This TCR beta chain comes out of a study of shared clonotypes between healthy human individuals. Study at large: The plates for each donor numbered three CD4 naive, three CD4 memory, two CD8 naive and one CD8 memory. Notes on the study in general: Larger richness was generally estimated for naive than memory subsets. Clonotypes shared by all four sorted-subset donors had higher generation probabilities than non-shared clonotypes.

The ends were cut back, 2 bases at V and 6 bases at J, with 14 bases in the middle. The CDR3 length is 14 residues. Germline V CDR1 and CDR2: SEHNR, FQNEAQ (reference sequence). Clones were sequenced by immunoSEQ multiplex PCR, and TCRdb holds only the in-frame ones, with some missing. Here the sample spans some 95,000 clones, under 70% being singletons. To note about this clone: Its antigen remains unknown.

Source material: memory CD8+ T cells sorted from blood. As to subset: CD45RO+ cells pooled with CCR7-negative TemRA cells. The sequence came from a man aged 25 to 40 in good health. The chain employs TRBV7-9 and TRBJ2-7; maybe TRBD2 (7 bases). The CDR3 reads CASSLKGGTTEQYF. The CDR3 DNA sequence: TGTGCCAGCAGCTTAAAAGGGGGGACTACCGAGCAGTACTTC.